The rows below give T cell receptor beta chains drawn from one sample of a study of control samples from healthy donors and cancer patients. Sequenced by immunoSEQ multiplex PCR; TCRdb stores in-frame clones only, minus some. The table has about 160,000 clones, 90% to 95% seen once. The specimen was blood. These receptors all come from a man aged 18-30 years in good health. Both conserved end residues are part of each CDR3. A D gene is named only where the DNA matches it firmly.

v_call: TRBV27
j_call: TRBJ2-1
d_call: .
cdr3_nt: TGTGCCAGCAGTTTATCGGCGGGCTACAATGAGCAGTTCTTC
cdr3_aa: CASSLSAGYNEQFF

v_call: TRBV12-3/TRBV12-4
j_call: TRBJ1-1
d_call: .
cdr3_nt: TGTGCCAGCAGTCCGCATTTGAACACTGAAGCTTTCTTT
cdr3_aa: CASSPHLNTEAFF

v_call: TRBV4-2
j_call: TRBJ2-7
d_call: TRBD1
cdr3_nt: TGTGCCAGCAGCCAAGAACAGGGGGTGACCTACGAGCAGTACTTC
cdr3_aa: CASSQEQGVTYEQYF

v_call: TRBV4-1
j_call: TRBJ1-2
d_call: TRBD1
cdr3_nt: TGCGCCAGCAGCCCTCGGACAGGCTCCTATGGCTACACCTTC
cdr3_aa: CASSPRTGSYGYTF

v_call: TRBV4-1
j_call: TRBJ2-7
d_call: TRBD1
cdr3_nt: TGCGCCAGCAGCCAAGTCGGGACAGAATACGAGCAGTACTTC
cdr3_aa: CASSQVGTEYEQYF

v_call: TRBV14
j_call: TRBJ2-1
d_call: .
cdr3_nt: TGTGCCAGCAGCCAAGGCGGGCGTTGGAATGAGCAGTTCTTC
cdr3_aa: CASSQGGRWNEQFF

v_call: TRBV19
j_call: TRBJ2-7
d_call: .
cdr3_nt: TGTGCCAGTAGTATCGGCGGGGGCAACGAGCAGTACTTC
cdr3_aa: CASSIGGGNEQYF

v_call: TRBV5-4
j_call: TRBJ2-3
d_call: .
cdr3_nt: TGTGCCAGCAGCTTGGAGGGTAGTACAGATACGCAGTATTTT
cdr3_aa: CASSLEGSTDTQYF

v_call: TRBV27
j_call: TRBJ1-5
d_call: .
cdr3_nt: TGTGCCAGCAGTTTACGACAGTATAGCAATCAGCCCCAGCATTTT
cdr3_aa: CASSLRQYSNQPQHF

v_call: TRBV11-2
j_call: TRBJ2-2
d_call: .
cdr3_nt: TGTGCCAGCAGCTCCCTCGGGTGGGCTGCCGGGGAGCTGTTTTTT
cdr3_aa: CASSSLGWAAGELFF

v_call: TRBV29-1
j_call: TRBJ2-6
d_call: TRBD1
cdr3_nt: TGCAGCGTTGAAGGGACAGGTTCTAGCTCTGGGGCCAACGTCCTGACTTTC
cdr3_aa: CSVEGTGSSSGANVLTF

v_call: TRBV4-3
j_call: TRBJ2-3
d_call: .
cdr3_nt: TGCGCCAGCAGCCTCCTCACAGGCGGGGGCGGGGCAGATACGCAGTATTTT
cdr3_aa: CASSLLTGGGGADTQYF

v_call: TRBV19
j_call: TRBJ1-2
d_call: .
cdr3_nt: TGTGCCAGTAGTCCCCGAGGGGCGCAAACCCCTCTCTATGGCTACACCTTC
cdr3_aa: CASSPRGAQTPLYGYTF

v_call: TRBV19
j_call: TRBJ2-2
d_call: .
cdr3_nt: TGTGCCAGTAGTCTTCGTAGTCGCATTTCCGGGGAGCTGTTTTTT
cdr3_aa: CASSLRSRISGELFF

v_call: TRBV11-1
j_call: TRBJ1-1
d_call: .
cdr3_nt: TGTGCCAGCAGCTTAGGGCTGAACACTGAAGCTTTCTTT
cdr3_aa: CASSLGLNTEAFF

v_call: TRBV6-5
j_call: TRBJ2-5
d_call: .
cdr3_nt: TGTGCCAGCAGCCCCCCCGGGGCAGGCCAAGAGACCCAGTACTTC
cdr3_aa: CASSPPGAGQETQYF

v_call: TRBV15
j_call: TRBJ1-2
d_call: .
cdr3_nt: TGTGCCACCAGCACAATGAGGGCGGATGGCTACACCTTC
cdr3_aa: CATSTMRADGYTF

v_call: TRBV27
j_call: TRBJ1-2
d_call: .
cdr3_nt: TGTGCCAGCAGTTTAGGGGCTGGGACGGCGAGGGACTATGGCTACACCTTC
cdr3_aa: CASSLGAGTARDYGYTF

v_call: TRBV9
j_call: TRBJ1-1
d_call: .
cdr3_nt: TGTGCCAGCGGGGGCTCTGGGGCCGAATTCACTGAAGCTTTCTTT
cdr3_aa: CASGGSGAEFTEAFF

v_call: TRBV28
j_call: TRBJ2-1
d_call: .
cdr3_nt: TGTGCCAGCAGTTTAGTCTCCTCCAGGGGATACTACAATGAGCAGTTCTTC
cdr3_aa: CASSLVSSRGYYNEQFF

v_call: TRBV29-1
j_call: TRBJ1-1
d_call: .
cdr3_nt: TGCAGCGTTGCATGGGGGGCCAACACTGAAGCTTTCTTT
cdr3_aa: CSVAWGANTEAFF